A selection of T cell receptor beta chains follows, all from one sample in a study of T cell changes during pregnancy in multiple sclerosis. The data were produced by immunoSEQ multiplex PCR, yet TCRdb's version contains in-frame clones alone and is incomplete. There are approximately 90,000 clones in the sample; about 93% occur only once, and approximately 0.8% lies in the top ten. Sample: peripheral blood, taken in the third trimester of pregnancy. All receptors come from a female donor with multiple sclerosis, enrolled in a pregnancy study. Both conserved end residues are part of each CDR3. A D gene is named only where the DNA matches it firmly. A clone size is listed for some rows: how often the clone was seen (once, few, many), or a class if it is expanded.

NA	TRBJ1-5	NA	TRBV6-5	TGTGCCAGCAGTTACTCGCGGGCCACCACGGATCAGCCCCAGCATTTT	CASSYSRATTDQPQHF
NA	TRBJ1-3	NA	TRBV7-9	TGTGCCAGCAGGAGGGATTCTGGAAACACCATATATTTT	CASRRDSGNTIYF
NA	TRBJ1-1	NA	TRBV4-1	TGCGCCAGCAGCCAAGTGGCAGGGGCCGACACTGAAGCTTTCTTT	CASSQVAGADTEAFF
TRBD2	TRBJ2-7	NA	TRBV7-6	TGTGCCAGCAGCTTAGGAACGGGAGGCCGGGGGGAGCAGTACTTC	CASSLGTGGRGEQYF
TRBD1	TRBJ2-5	NA	TRBV27	TGTGCCAGCCGGGGACAGCAAGAGACCCAGTACTTC	CASRGQQETQYF
TRBD1	TRBJ2-1	NA	TRBV4-1	TGCGCCAGCAGCCAGACAGGGTGGATGGATGAGCAGTTCTTC	CASSQTGWMDEQFF
NA	TRBJ2-5	NA	TRBV4-1	TGCGCCAGCAGCCAAGGAGTCGTGGAGACCCAGTACTTC	CASSQGVVETQYF
NA	TRBJ1-4	NA	TRBV19	TGTGCCAGTAGTAGAGGTGCAACTAATGAAAAACTGTTTTTT	CASSRGATNEKLFF
NA	TRBJ2-1	NA	TRBV27	TGTGCCAGCAGTTTTACTACCTTTTACAATGAGCAGTTCTTC	CASSFTTFYNEQFF
NA	TRBJ2-3	NA	TRBV23-1	TGCGCCAGCAGTCAATCATCGTCAGGGGCAGATACGCAGTATTTT	CASSQSSSGADTQYF
TRBD1	TRBJ1-5	NA	TRBV27	TGTGCCAGCAGTTCACAGGGGGCGCGGGAACAGCCCCAGCATTTT	CASSSQGAREQPQHF
NA	TRBJ1-2	NA	TRBV11-2	TGTGCCAGCAGCCAAGGGGCGGGAAACTATGGCTACACCTTC	CASSQGAGNYGYTF
NA	TRBJ2-5	once	TRBV23-1	TGCGCCAGCAGTCACTCCCAGGAACAAGAGACCCAGTACTTC	CASSHSQEQETQYF
NA	TRBJ1-1	NA	TRBV19	TGTGCCAGTAGGCAGGGGCGAGGCACTGAAGCTTTCTTT	CASRQGRGTEAFF
NA	TRBJ2-5	NA	TRBV7-8	TGTGCCAGCAGCCTAAGTAGACGCGGTGAGACCCAGTACTTC	CASSLSRRGETQYF
NA	TRBJ2-5	NA	TRBV11-1	TGTGCCAGCAGCGGGGGACTGGAAGAGACCCAGTACTTC	CASSGGLEETQYF
TRBD1	TRBJ2-3	NA	TRBV7-8	TGTGCCAGCAGCTTTGGGGACAGTCCGATTTTACCTACTAGCACAGATACGCAGTATTTT	CASSFGDSPILPTSTDTQYF